These 23 T cell receptor beta chains were sequenced from one sample in a study of T cells after yellow fever vaccination. Via MiXCR, TCRdb re-called the 5' RACE reads, giving one row per CDR3 protein. The sample carries more than 450,000 distinct CDR3 sequences, around a fifth recorded once. This specimen consisted of PBMCs, obtained roughly 23 days after the first yellow fever vaccination. These receptors originate from a man between 18 and 29 years old who received the YFV17D yellow fever vaccine.

This clonotype turned up a few times. The CDR3 protein is CASSATYRGSFSPLHF. As DNA, the CDR3 is TGTGCCAGCAGCGCGACCTACAGGGGCTCGTTCTCACCCCTCCACTTT. The chain links TRBV25-1 to TRBJ1-6; 7 bases are shared with TRBD1. Germline V gives CDR1 MGHDK, CDR2 SYGVNS. The CDR3 totals 16 residues. V lost 6 bases, J lost 10 bases, and 15 bases stayed unmatched.

The CDR3, as DNA: TGTGCCAGCAGCTTGGACGGGAATGAGCAGTTCTTC. Translating it yields CASSLDGNEQFF. The chain couples TRBV5-6 to TRBJ2-1; D not certain. The germline V gene encodes CDR1 SGHDT and CDR2 YYEEEE. V lost 0 bases and J lost 7, with 5 bases in between. The CDR3 spans 12 residues.

This clonotype was picked up a small number of times. The chain carries TRBV5-4 and TRBJ2-3; D possibly uses TRBD1 or TRBD2 (5 bases each). V was clipped by 4 bases and J by 3 bases, with 12 bases between them. CDR1 SGHNT and CDR2 YYREEE come from the germline V gene (reference sequence). This CDR3 is built from 14 residues. The CDR3 sequence is CASSHKGRTDTQYF. Here the CDR3 DNA reads TGTGCCAGCAGCCATAAGGGACGGACAGATACGCAGTATTTT. Filled out from reference TRBV5-4 and TRBJ2-3, the complete variable domain reads ETGVTQSPTHLIKTRGQQVTLRCSSQSGHNTVSWYQQALGQGPQFIFQYYREEENGRGNFPPRFSGLQFPNYSSELNVNALELDDSALYLCASSHKGRTDTQYFGPGTRLTVL.

The CDR3 bases are TGTGCCAGTAGTGGTACAGGGTCTCGGGATTCACCCCTCCACTTT. It codes for CASSGTGSRDSPLHF. The chain joins TRBV19 to TRBJ1-6, with a tentative D call TRBD1 (6 bases). Trimming removed 5 bases at V and 8 bases at J, with 16 bases between. The CDR3 is 15 residues long. Germline-derived CDR1 and CDR2 are LNHDA and SQIVND (reference sequence).

This clonotype was seen many times. CDR3 protein: CATRDFYEQYV. The CDR3 DNA sequence: TGTGCCACGAGGGACTTCTACGAGCAGTACGTC. This chain links TRBV10-3 with TRBJ2-7; possible D gene TRBD2, 6 bases. The CDR3 covers 11 residues. Germline CDR1 ENHRY, CDR2 SYGVKD. The V and J ends lost 10 bases and 3 bases respectively, with 10 bases between them.

V and J are TRBV7-2 and TRBJ2-2, with D perhaps TRBD2 (7 bases). V was trimmed by 0 bases and J by 5 bases, leaving 10 bases between them. The CDR3 sequence is 15 residues long. Germline-derived CDR1 and CDR2 are SGHTA and FQGNSA. CDR3 amino acids: CASSLAGGGTGELFF. The CDR3 DNA reads as TGTGCCAGCAGCTTAGCAGGGGGGGGGACCGGGGAGCTGTTTTTT.

This clonotype was seen more than once but under ten times. V and J are TRBV7-9 and TRBJ1-4; the D gene is possibly TRBD1 (6 bases). This CDR3 has 16 amino acids. Trimming shortened V by 5 bases and J by 0 bases, and 13 bases separated the two germline ends. Germline-derived CDR1 and CDR2 are SEHNR and FQNEAQ (reference sequence). CDR3 in DNA: TGTGCCAGCAGCCCCGGACAGTTGTCAACTAATGAAAAACTGTTTTTT. This sequence encodes CASSPGQLSTNEKLFF.

The chain recombines TRBV19 with TRBJ2-7; no clear D gene. Trimming removed 3 bases from V and 4 bases from J, with 19 bases in between. This CDR3 spans 16 amino acids. Germline CDR1 reads LNHDA; CDR2 reads SQIVND (reference sequence). CDR3 sequence (DNA): TGTGCCAGTAGTATTGGCGACCCCTATCCGGGTTACGAGCAGTACTTC. Amino acid sequence: CASSIGDPYPGYEQYF.

This chain joins TRBV5-6 and TRBJ2-3, with D possibly being TRBD1 (6 bases). With 3 bases removed from V and 2 bases from J, the gap between germline ends came to 25 bases. CDR3 length equals 19 residues. Germline V gene data show CDR1 as SGHDT and CDR2 as YYEEEE. The CDR3 DNA reads TGTGCCAGCAGCTCCCTGTCCTTCGCATTATCAGGGGCCACAGATACGCAGTATTTT. This encodes CASSSLSFALSGATDTQYF.

V and J are TRBV11-2 and TRBJ1-2, with TRBD1 as a possible D gene (5 bases). The CDR3 is made up of 15 amino acids. Germline loops: CDR1 SGHAT, CDR2 FQNNGV. Trimming cost V 5 bases and J 6 bases, with 19 bases left between them. The CDR3 protein is CASSPPGSARDGYTF. The CDR3 DNA reads as TGTGCCAGCAGCCCCCCCGGAAGCGCCAGGGATGGCTACACCTTC.

The chain uses TRBV10-3 and TRBJ2-2; D perhaps matches TRBD1 (7 bases). Trimming removed 7 bases from V and 4 bases from J, with 16 bases in between. Looked up from germline, CDR1 is ENHRY and CDR2 is SYGVKD. The CDR3 contains 15 residues. The CDR3 sequence: CAITERQGGTGELFF. CDR3 DNA sequence: TGTGCCATCACCGAGCGACAGGGAGGCACCGGGGAGCTGTTTTTT.

This clonotype was seen more than once but under ten times. The chain couples TRBV6-1 to TRBJ2-5; D gene ambiguous. The CDR3 is made up of 13 amino acids. Trimming cost V 4 bases and J 5 bases, with 11 bases left between them. CDR1 is MNHNS and CDR2 is SASEGT in the germline V gene. CDR3 bases: TGTGCCAGCAGTGCGGGTCCCCAGGAGACCCAGTACTTC. It specifies CASSAGPQETQYF.

In its sample, this clonotype was seen many times. The chain recombines TRBV20-1 with TRBJ1-2; 8 nucleotides match TRBD1. The CDR3 is 15 amino acids. Per the germline V gene, CDR1 is DFQATT and CDR2 is SNEGSKA (reference sequence). The ends lost 6 bases at V and 5 bases at J; junction bases unmatched: 14. The CDR3 nucleotides are TGCAGTGCCCCGGACAGGGACAGCCTTTCATATGGCTACACCTTC. As protein: CSAPDRDSLSYGYTF.

The chain combines TRBV25-1 with TRBJ1-2; the D gene is possibly TRBD1 (6 bases). V was cut by 2 bases and J by 4 bases, with 14 bases left in between. The CDR3 consists of 15 residues. From germline, CDR1 is MGHDK and CDR2 SYGVNS. The CDR3 sequence is CASSENLGQSYGYTF. The CDR3 DNA follows: TGTGCCAGCAGTGAAAACCTCGGACAGAGCTATGGCTACACCTTC.

This clonotype turned up a few times. The chain combines TRBV6-1 with TRBJ1-5, with D perhaps matching TRBD1 (5 bases). Germline V gene sequence: CDR1 MNHNS, CDR2 SASEGT. The CDR3 contains 15 residues. Between the trimmed V and J ends, which lost 0 bases and 6 bases, there was a span of 12 bases. CDR3 sequence reads: CASSEAEGRGQPQHF. DNA of the CDR3: TGTGCCAGCAGTGAAGCGGAGGGGAGGGGTCAGCCCCAGCATTTT.

The V and J genes are TRBV7-9 and TRBJ2-3; 8 nucleotides align to TRBD1. Trimming removed 10 bases from V and 4 bases from J; junction bases left unmatched: 4. The CDR3 extends over 12 amino acids. Germline CDR1 and CDR2: SEHNR and FQNEAQ (reference sequence). The CDR3 sequence: CATDRESDTQYF. The CDR3 bases are TGTGCCACGGACAGGGAATCAGATACGCAGTATTTT.

This clonotype was observed a few times. This chain joins TRBV13 and TRBJ1-2, with D maybe TRBD1 (6 bases). CDR1 is PRHDT, CDR2 FYEKMQ, per germline (reference sequence). The CDR3 runs to 14 residues. The V and J ends lost 5 bases and 4 bases respectively, with 14 bases between them. The CDR3 loop reads CASSTGGTLYGYTF. The CDR3 DNA follows: TGTGCCAGCAGCACGGGCGGGACACTCTATGGCTACACCTTC. Full variable domain (rest looked up from reference TRBV13 and TRBJ1-2): AAGVIQSPRHLIKEKRETATLKCYPIPRHDTVYWYQQGPGQDPQFLISFYEKMQSDKGSIPDRFSAQQFSDYHSELNMSSLELGDSALYFCASSTGGTLYGYTFGSGTRLTVV.

The rearrangement links TRBV19 to TRBJ1-1; D unclear. Germline CDR1 reads LNHDA; CDR2 reads SQIVND (reference sequence). Trimming shortened V by 4 bases and J by 0 bases, and 15 bases separated the two germline ends. The CDR3 covers 16 residues. The CDR3 bases are TGTGCCAGTAGTAACCCGCACCAACTTATGAACACTGAAGCTTTCTTT. It specifies CASSNPHQLMNTEAFF. Together with reference TRBV19 and TRBJ1-1, the CDR3 gives the full variable domain: DGGITQSPKYLFRKEGQNVTLSCEQNLNHDAMYWYRQDPGQGLRLIYYSQIVNDFQKGDIAEGYSVSREKKESFPLTVTSAQKNPTAFYLCASSNPHQLMNTEAFFGQGTRLTVV.

The V and J genes are TRBV3-1 and TRBJ2-7, with a possible D match to TRBD1 (6 bases). This CDR3 comprises 16 residues. The V end lost 1 base, the J end lost 2 bases, and 15 bases lay between the germline ends. Germline V lookup: CDR1 LGHDT, CDR2 YNNKEL (reference sequence). The CDR3 DNA sequence: TGTGCCAGCAGCCAAGTATTGTCAGGGGCCGCCTACGAGCAGTACTTC. Protein product: CASSQVLSGAAYEQYF.

The table lists this clonotype with a few counts. This rearrangement joins TRBV12-3 or TRBV12-4 to TRBJ2-3; TRBD2 matches 16 bases. The J segment lost 5 bases and the V segment lost 6 bases, leaving 2 bases of the junction unmatched. The CDR3 runs 15 residues. DNA of the CDR3: TGTGCCAGCAGGGGACTAGCGGGGGGGGTAGATACGCAGTATTTT. The encoded protein is CASRGLAGGVDTQYF.

There are a few counts of this clonotype. The chain recombines TRBV6-5 with TRBJ2-1; D uncertain. Per the germline V gene, CDR1 is MNHEY and CDR2 is SVGAGI. The CDR3 has 15 residues. V was shortened by 4 bases and J by 0 bases, with 10 bases between the two germline ends. CDR3 nucleotide sequence: TGTGCCAGCAGTTCCAGTCTACCCTCCTACAATGAGCAGTTCTTC. This sequence encodes CASSSSLPSYNEQFF.

The rearrangement links TRBV5-1 to TRBJ2-5; maybe TRBD2 (6 bases). Between the trimmed V and J ends, which lost 0 bases and 2 bases, there was a span of 11 bases. CDR3 length equals 15 residues. Germline lookup yields CDR1 SGHRS and CDR2 YFSETQ. The CDR3 DNA sequence: TGCGCCAGCAGCTTGGCGGGAGATCTACAAGAGACCCAGTACTTC. Translation: CASSLAGDLQETQYF.

CDR3 in DNA: TGTGCCAGCAGCTTATTTAGGGCCGATACCGGGGAGCTGTTTTTT. Its protein product is CASSLFRADTGELFF. The chain uses TRBV7-2 and TRBJ2-2, with D unresolved. The V and J ends lost 2 bases and 5 bases respectively, with 12 bases between them. The CDR3 covers 15 residues. The germline V gene encodes CDR1 SGHTA and CDR2 FQGNSA.